This T cell receptor beta chain appears in the sequencing data of a study of T cells after yellow fever vaccination. This clonotype was seen a handful of times. Each CDR3 protein is one row after TCRdb ran MiXCR on the 5' RACE reads. The table has about 340,000 distinct CDR3 sequences, roughly an eighth seen once. Germline V gene lookup returns CDR1 MNHEY and CDR2 SVGAGI. The CDR3 is 13 amino acids. Trimming took 2 bases from V and 8 from J, leaving 9 bases between them. Specimen: CD4+ T cells sorted from PBMCs, collected 15 days after the yellow fever booster vaccination. J is TRBJ2-2 and V is TRBV6-5; D uncertain. The clonotype was recovered from a man between 18 and 29 years old who received the YFV17D yellow fever vaccine. CDR3 residues: CASSYRASGELFF. The CDR3, as DNA: TGTGCCAGCAGTTACCGGGCGTCAGGGGAGCTGTTTTTT.